A single sample is the source of the 24 T cell receptor beta chains below, sequenced in a study of cytomegalovirus exposure and HLA in healthy donors. Primers for the PCR totalled 60 Vbeta and 13 Jbeta. TCRdb's table, derived via immunoSEQ multiplex PCR, lists solely in-frame clones and lacks some. The sample shows some 76,000 clones, more than 55% of them seen only once. Sequenced sample: PBMCs. These receptors originate from a man in his fifties or sixties in good health and CMV-seropositive.

J is TRBJ2-1 and V is TRBV7-2; 9 bases match TRBD2. The CDR3 contains 14 residues. Germline CDR1 reads SGHTA; CDR2 reads FQGNSA. J was trimmed by 9 bases and V by 5 bases; bases with no gene match: 8. The CDR3 DNA is TGTGCCAGCAGCGGGCGGGGGGGCGGGGGTGAGCAGTTCTTC. Encoded protein: CASSGRGGGGEQFF.

The rearrangement uses TRBV28 and TRBJ1-5, with TRBD1 matching 10 bases. Trimming took 4 bases from V and 0 from J; bases not matched to a gene: 9. There are 18 residues in the CDR3. Germline lookup yields CDR1 MDHEN and CDR2 SYDVKM. CDR3 residues: CASSSRTGGFGSNQPQHF. DNA for the CDR3: TGTGCCAGCAGTTCCCGGACAGGGGGATTTGGTAGCAATCAGCCCCAGCATTTT.

A few counts support this clone. J is TRBJ1-2 and V is TRBV19; TRBD1 aligns across 8 bases. The CDR3 has 13 amino acids. From germline, CDR1 is LNHDA and CDR2 SQIVND (reference sequence). With 9 bases clipped from V and 3 bases from J, the junction kept 6 bases outside the gene matches. This chain's CDR3 is CASRGLTYYGYTF. CDR3 DNA: TGTGCCAGCAGGGGGCTAACCTACTATGGCTACACCTTC. Full variable domain (remainder filled in from reference TRBV19 and TRBJ1-2): DGGITQSPKYLFRKEGQNVTLSCEQNLNHDAMYWYRQDPGQGLRLIYYSQIVNDFQKGDIAEGYSVSREKKESFPLTVTSAQKNPTAFYLCASRGLTYYGYTFGSGTRLTVV.

This chain uses TRBV7-6 with TRBJ1-1; 7 bases match TRBD1. The ends lost 1 base at V and 5 bases at J; junction bases unmatched: 10. This CDR3 has 16 residues. In germline, CDR1 is SGHVS, CDR2 FNYEAQ. The CDR3 is CASSLESQGSWTEAFF. In DNA, the CDR3 is TGTGCCAGCAGCTTAGAGTCACAGGGGTCGTGGACTGAAGCTTTCTTT. The full variable domain, its missing parts supplied by reference TRBV7-6 and TRBJ1-1, is GAGVSQSPRYKVTKRGQDVALRCDPISGHVSLYWYRQALGQGPEFLTYFNYEAQQDKSGLPNDRFSAERPEGSISTLTIQRTEQRDSAMYRCASSLESQGSWTEAFFGQGTRLTVV.

The rearrangement uses TRBV25-1 and TRBJ2-5; 8 bases map to TRBD1. The junction had 13 bases not matched to a gene; V was cut back by 8 bases and J by 5 bases. CDR3 size: 15 residues. The germline V gene has CDR1 MGHDK and CDR2 SYGVNS. Here the CDR3 reads CASSGTGRLGETQYF. CDR3 sequence (DNA): TGTGCCAGCTCCGGGACAGGAAGGCTCGGGGAGACCCAGTACTTC.

The chain combines TRBV5-6 with TRBJ1-3, with 7 bases lining up with TRBD1. The CDR3 covers 15 residues. Germline CDR1 and CDR2: SGHDT and YYEEEE. Unmatched junction bases numbered 6, after V lost 2 bases and J lost 4 bases. CDR3 coding DNA: TGTGCCAGCAGCTTATCAGGGGGTACAGGAAACACCATATATTTT. Protein sequence: CASSLSGGTGNTIYF.

The chain's CDR3 is CASSVRPAGGTGELFF. The CDR3 DNA sequence: TGTGCCAGCAGCGTTCGTCCGGCGGGAGGCACCGGGGAGCTGTTTTTT. The genes are TRBV5-4 and TRBJ2-2, with 8 bases fitting TRBD2. The length of the CDR3 is 16 residues. Germline V gene sequence: CDR1 SGHNT, CDR2 YYREEE (reference sequence). Germline trimming cut 4 bases from V and 4 bases from J; bases unmatched to any gene: 9.

This chain joins TRBV6-4 and TRBJ1-1; weak D call: TRBD1 (5 bases). V was shortened by 6 bases and J by 2 bases, with 7 bases between the two germline ends. The CDR3 contains 12 residues. Germline V gene sequence: CDR1 MRHNA, CDR2 SNTAGT. CDR3 sequence: CASSGGNTEAFF. The CDR3 DNA reads as TGTGCCAGCAGCGGGGGAAACACTGAAGCTTTCTTT.

This chain uses TRBV5-1 with TRBJ1-1, with 9 bases lining up with TRBD1. Germline assignment: CDR1 SGHRS and CDR2 YFSETQ. V dropped 5 bases and J dropped 4; count of bases not matched to a gene: 6. The CDR3 has 14 amino acids. The CDR3 loop reads CASRPSTGGTEAFF. The CDR3 DNA is TGCGCCAGCAGACCCTCGACAGGGGGCACTGAAGCTTTCTTT.

This clone was observed a handful of times. This chain links TRBV9 with TRBJ2-7, with 8 bases aligning to TRBD1. The germline CDR1 and CDR2 sequences are SGDLS and YYNGEE. The CDR3 is made up of 14 amino acids. V dropped 3 bases and J dropped 6; count of bases not matched to a gene: 8. This CDR3 reads CASSARQGLGEQYF. DNA for the CDR3: TGTGCCAGCAGCGCCAGACAGGGGCTCGGCGAGCAGTACTTC.

This clone was observed a few times. DNA of the CDR3: TGTGCCAGTAGTATTGGAGCGAGCGTGGAGACCCAGTACTTC. Protein sequence: CASSIGASVETQYF. The V and J genes are TRBV19 and TRBJ2-5; the D is unclear. Germline values: CDR1 LNHDA, CDR2 SQIVND (reference sequence). The CDR3 is made up of 14 amino acids. V shed 3 bases and J shed 5 bases, with 13 bases lying between them.

This clone occurred a few times. The V call is TRBV4-2, the J call TRBJ2-2; 8 nucleotides line up with TRBD1. With V trimmed by 3 bases and J by 3 bases, 3 bases remained unmatched. Germline V lookup: CDR1 LGHNA, CDR2 YNFKEQ. The CDR3 sequence is 15 residues long. CDR3 region: CASSQGQAYTGELFF. The CDR3 DNA follows: TGTGCCAGCAGCCAGGGACAGGCCTACACCGGGGAGCTGTTTTTT.

The chain employs TRBV28 and TRBJ2-1; D perhaps matches TRBD2 (6 bases). This CDR3 region has 14 residues. In germline, CDR1 is MDHEN, CDR2 SYDVKM. The ends were cut back, 2 bases at V and 8 bases at J, with 13 bases in the middle. In nucleotides, the CDR3 is TGTGCCAGCAGTTTAAGGAGTGGCGGGGATGAGCAGTTCTTC. Encoded protein: CASSLRSGGDEQFF. Complete variable domain (other parts from reference TRBV28 and TRBJ2-1): DVKVTQSSRYLVKRTGEKVFLECVQDMDHENMFWYRQDPGLGLRLIYFSYDVKMKEKGDIPEGYSVSREKKERFSLILESASTNQTSMYLCASSLRSGGDEQFFGPGTRLTVL.

The chain combines TRBV27 with TRBJ1-5, with a weak D call TRBD1 (6 bases). Trimming took 1 base from V and 3 from J, leaving 10 bases between them. The CDR3 is made up of 15 amino acids. Germline lookup yields CDR1 MNHEY and CDR2 SMNVEV (reference sequence). CDR3 loop: CASSLFGGPNQPQHF. CDR3 DNA: TGTGCCAGCAGTTTATTCGGGGGGCCCAATCAGCCCCAGCATTTT.

This chain links TRBV29-1 with TRBJ1-3; D gene unclear. This CDR3 comprises 12 residues. V was clipped by 8 bases and J by 1 base, with 9 bases between them. CDR1 SQVTM and CDR2 ANQGSEA come from the germline V gene. The CDR3 nucleotides are TGCAGCTTCTCAGATTCTGGAAACACCATATATTTT. Protein: CSFSDSGNTIYF. The variable domain in full, completed from reference TRBV29-1 and TRBJ1-3, reads SAVISQKPSRDICQRGTSLTIQCQVDSQVTMMFWYRQQPGQSLTLIATANQGSEATYESGFVIDKFPISRPNLTFSTLTVSNMSPEDSSIYLCSFSDSGNTIYFGEGSWLTVV.

The CDR3 loop reads CASRGVRYGYTF. The DNA of the CDR3 is TGTGCCAGCCGCGGGGTTAGGTATGGCTACACCTTC. The chain carries TRBV2 and TRBJ1-2; D is undetermined. The CDR3 consists of 12 residues. The V and J ends lost 8 bases and 5 bases respectively, with 12 bases between them. CDR1 is SNHLY and CDR2 is FYNNEI in the germline V gene.

This clone was seen only a few times. The chain couples TRBV28 to TRBJ2-3; 8 nucleotides align to TRBD2. After removal of 2 bases from V and 0 bases from J, the junction contained 7 bases not matched to a gene. There are 17 residues in the CDR3. Germline CDR1 reads MDHEN; CDR2 reads SYDVKM. The CDR3 region is CASSLPFSGASTDTQYF. CDR3 in DNA: TGTGCCAGCAGTTTACCCTTTAGCGGGGCTAGCACAGATACGCAGTATTTT.

The V and J genes are TRBV9 and TRBJ2-5; 14 bases fit TRBD2. CDR1 and CDR2 (germline): SGDLS, YYNGEE. The trim removed 4 bases at V and 7 bases at J, leaving 9 bases unmatched. The CDR3 consists of 16 residues. The CDR3 region is CASSPGTSGGGGTQYF. CDR3 sequence (DNA): TGTGCCAGCAGCCCCGGGACTAGCGGGGGTGGGGGGACCCAGTACTTC.

The chain links TRBV7-2 to TRBJ2-5; no firm D call. Trimming removed 3 bases at V and 5 bases at J, with 10 bases between. CDR1 is SGHTA, CDR2 FQGNSA, per germline. The CDR3 extends over 13 amino acids. The CDR3 here is CASSFVSRETQYF. In DNA, the CDR3 is TGTGCCAGCAGCTTCGTCTCTCGGGAGACCCAGTACTTC.

The chain couples TRBV5-1 to TRBJ2-5; 7 bases match TRBD2. The CDR3 is made up of 12 amino acids. With V trimmed by 6 bases and J by 5 bases, 4 bases remained unmatched. CDR1 and CDR2 (germline): SGHRS, YFSETQ. DNA for the CDR3: TGCGCCAGCAAGGCGGGAGACGAGACCCAGTACTTC. Protein sequence: CASKAGDETQYF.

V is TRBV9 and J is TRBJ1-2, with D tentatively TRBD1 (6 bases). CDR3 length: 15 residues. V lost 0 bases, J lost 4 bases, and 13 bases lay in between. CDR1 is SGDLS, CDR2 YYNGEE, per germline. As DNA, the CDR3 is TGTGCCAGCAGCGTAGAGGGGGGGTCCTTCTATGGCTACACCTTC. Its translation is CASSVEGGSFYGYTF.

The chain recombines TRBV7-3 with TRBJ2-2; 9 bases are a match to TRBD2. The V gene end was trimmed by 2 bases and the J gene end by 6 bases; junction bases not matched to a gene: 1. Germline V CDR1 and CDR2: SGHTA, FQGTGA. CDR3 size: 14 residues. The CDR3 nucleotides are TGTGCCAGCAGCTTAGCGGGAGGGCCCGGGGAGCTGTTTTTT. This sequence encodes CASSLAGGPGELFF.

The table lists this clone with a count of one. The rearrangement joins TRBV30 to TRBJ2-3; perhaps TRBD2 as D (5 bases). V lost 0 bases and J 4 bases, leaving 11 bases between the germline ends. Germline values: CDR1 GTSNPN, CDR2 SVGIG (reference sequence). This CDR3 has 14 amino acids. CDR3 residues: CAWSVASPPDTQYF. DNA of the CDR3: TGTGCCTGGAGTGTAGCTAGCCCGCCAGATACGCAGTATTTT. The variable domain in full, with the rest retrieved from reference TRBV30 and TRBJ2-3, is SQTIHQWPATLVQPVGSPLSLECTVEGTSNPNLYWYRQAAGRGLQLLFYSVGIGQISSEVPQNLSASRPQDRQFILSSKKLLLSDSGFYLCAWSVASPPDTQYFGPGTRLTVL.

This clone turned up a few times. The rearrangement links TRBV9 to TRBJ2-3; TRBD2 agrees at 7 bases. Germline trimming cut 4 bases from V and 3 bases from J; bases unmatched to any gene: 11. CDR3 length: 16 residues. Germline values: CDR1 SGDLS, CDR2 YYNGEE. The CDR3, as DNA: TGTGCCAGCAGCCCTCGTCCGGGAGGACCAACAGATACGCAGTATTTT. The encoded protein is CASSPRPGGPTDTQYF.